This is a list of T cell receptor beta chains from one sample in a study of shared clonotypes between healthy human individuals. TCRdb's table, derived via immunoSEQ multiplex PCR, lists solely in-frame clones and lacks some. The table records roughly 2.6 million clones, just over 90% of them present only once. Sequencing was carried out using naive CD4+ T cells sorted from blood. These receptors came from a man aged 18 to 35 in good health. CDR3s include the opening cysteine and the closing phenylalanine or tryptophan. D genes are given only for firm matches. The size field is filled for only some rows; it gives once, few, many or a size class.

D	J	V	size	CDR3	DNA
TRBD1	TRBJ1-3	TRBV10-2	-	CAGGRDSTNPSGNTIYF	TGCGCCGGAGGCAGGGACAGTACCAACCCGAGCGGAAACACCATATATTTT
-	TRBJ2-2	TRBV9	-	CASSPGRGASAELFF	TGTGCCAGCAGCCCCGGAAGGGGGGCCTCCGCGGAGCTGTTTTTT
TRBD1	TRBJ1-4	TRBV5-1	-	CASSSGQTTTNEKLFF	TGCGCCAGCAGCTCGGGACAGACTACAACTAATGAAAAACTGTTTTTT
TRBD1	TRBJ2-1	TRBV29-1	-	CSPSPGTGSYNEQFF	TGCAGCCCCAGTCCCGGGACAGGCTCCTACAATGAGCAGTTCTTC
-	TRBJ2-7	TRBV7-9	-	CASSGPGVSYEQYF	TGTGCCAGCAGCGGACCAGGAGTATCCTACGAGCAGTACTTC
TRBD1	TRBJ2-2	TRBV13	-	CASRLQGASGELFF	TGTGCCAGCAGATTACAGGGGGCGAGCGGGGAGCTGTTTTTT
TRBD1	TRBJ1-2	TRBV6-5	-	CASSLTGMTHGYTF	TGTGCCAGTTCCTTGACAGGGATGACCCACGGCTACACCTTC
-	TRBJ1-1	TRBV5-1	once	CASSWDRQGYTEAFF	TGCGCCAGCAGCTGGGACCGCCAGGGGTACACTGAAGCTTTCTTT
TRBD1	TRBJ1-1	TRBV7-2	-	CASSGYRDRGSEAFF	TGTGCCAGCAGCGGATATCGGGACAGGGGGTCTGAAGCTTTCTTT
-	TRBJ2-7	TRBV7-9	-	CASSFGHSRTTGEQYF	TGTGCCAGCAGCTTCGGACACAGTAGAACAACGGGGGAGCAGTACTTC
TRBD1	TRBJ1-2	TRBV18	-	CASSPDRADYGYTF	TGTGCCAGCTCACCTGACAGGGCCGACTATGGCTACACCTTC
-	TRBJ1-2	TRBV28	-	CASITKGLGGYTF	TGTGCCAGCATCACTAAAGGATTGGGCGGCTACACCTTC
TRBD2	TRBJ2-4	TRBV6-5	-	CASRVAGSNIQYF	TGTGCCAGCAGAGTAGCGGGGAGTAACATTCAGTACTTC
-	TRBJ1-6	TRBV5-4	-	CASSLPGSELSPLHF	TGTGCCAGCAGCTTGCCAGGGTCCGAACTTTCACCCCTCCACTTT
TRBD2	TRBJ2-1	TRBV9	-	CASSVTSATYNEQFF	TGTGCCAGCAGCGTAACTAGCGCCACATACAATGAGCAGTTCTTC
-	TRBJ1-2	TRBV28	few	CASSGTPYGYTF	TGTGCCAGCTCCGGGACACCCTATGGCTACACCTTC
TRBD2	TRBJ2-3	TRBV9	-	CASSARTSGDTDTQYF	TGTGCCAGCAGCGCTCGGACTAGCGGGGACACAGATACGCAGTATTTT
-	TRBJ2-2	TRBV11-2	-	CASSFRRELLTGELFF	TGTGCCAGCAGCTTCCGAAGGGAGCTCTTGACCGGGGAGCTGTTTTTT